The 7 T cell receptor beta chains reported below all come from one sample, sequenced in a study of blood T cell repertoires in COVID-19. Produced via immunoSEQ multiplex PCR; TCRdb's table is partial and in-frame only. The table includes some 50,000 clones, 88% detected once. The sample consisted of peripheral blood. The receptors derive from a woman aged 70 to 79 with active COVID-19.

The genes are TRBV28 and TRBJ2-1; D remains ambiguous. This CDR3 is 13 amino acids long. Trimming took off 7 bases at V and 8 bases at J, with 15 bases between the two ends. The germline gives CDR1 MDHEN, CDR2 SYDVKM. CDR3 in DNA: TGTGCCAGCACCCCGACCAGGAAGGATGAGCAGTTCTTC. Its protein is CASTPTRKDEQFF.

This chain connects TRBV29-1 to TRBJ2-3; TRBD1 might be the D (5 bases). The CDR3 covers 15 residues. Per germline, CDR1 SQVTM and CDR2 ANQGSEA. Trimming removed 4 bases from V and 0 bases from J, with 14 bases in between. The CDR3 loop is CSVGLRTLSTDTQYF. In DNA, the CDR3 is TGCAGCGTTGGATTGAGGACACTCAGCACAGATACGCAGTATTTT.

This chain joins TRBV28 and TRBJ2-1, with 13 bases identical to TRBD2. V dropped 4 bases and J dropped 2; count of bases not matched to a gene: 5. The CDR3 is 17 amino acids. The germline gives CDR1 MDHEN, CDR2 SYDVKM. The CDR3 DNA reads TGTGCCAGCAGTTGGACTAGCGGGAGAGCGGCCTACAATGAGCAGTTCTTC. Amino acid sequence: CASSWTSGRAAYNEQFF.

The chain employs TRBV5-1 and TRBJ2-7, with D perhaps matching TRBD2 (6 bases). The V end was cut by 1 base, the J end by 4 bases, with 9 bases between. Germline V gives CDR1 SGHRS, CDR2 YFSETQ. This CDR3 comprises 13 residues. The CDR3 DNA is TGCGCCAGCAGCTTGCCTAGCGAGTACGAGCAGTACTTC. This sequence encodes CASSLPSEYEQYF.

The V and J genes are TRBV18 and TRBJ1-1; D possibly corresponds to TRBD1 (5 bases). The germline V gene encodes CDR1 KGHSH and CDR2 LQKENI. CDR3 size: 14 residues. V lost 0 bases to trimming and J lost 1 base, with 6 bases between them. The DNA of the CDR3 is TGTGCCAGCTCACCACCCGGACAGAACACTGAAGCTTTCTTT. Encoded protein: CASSPPGQNTEAFF. The full variable domain, its missing parts supplied by reference TRBV18 and TRBJ1-1, is NAGVMQNPRHLVRRRGQEARLRCSPMKGHSHVYWYRQLPEEGLKFMVYLQKENIIDESGMPKERFSAEFPKEGPSILRIQQVVRGDSAAYFCASSPPGQNTEAFFGQGTRLTVV.

The genes are TRBV19 and TRBJ1-1; D not certain. Germline-derived CDR1 and CDR2 are LNHDA and SQIVND (reference sequence). The V gene lost 2 bases and the J gene lost 5 bases, with 6 bases spanning the gap. The CDR3 totals 12 residues. CDR3 nucleotide sequence: TGTGCCAGTAGTATATCCCGGACTGAAGCTTTCTTT. As protein: CASSISRTEAFF. Drawing the rest from reference TRBV19 and TRBJ1-1, the complete variable domain is DGGITQSPKYLFRKEGQNVTLSCEQNLNHDAMYWYRQDPGQGLRLIYYSQIVNDFQKGDIAEGYSVSREKKESFPLTVTSAQKNPTAFYLCASSISRTEAFFGQGTRLTVV.

This rearrangement joins TRBV18 to TRBJ1-2; no reliable D call. The CDR3 runs 14 residues. Germline-derived CDR1 and CDR2 are KGHSH and LQKENI. V lost 6 bases and J 2 bases, leaving 13 bases between the germline ends. CDR3 protein: CASSPPSLNYGYTF. CDR3 nucleotide sequence: TGTGCCAGCTCTCCCCCATCACTAAACTATGGCTACACCTTC.